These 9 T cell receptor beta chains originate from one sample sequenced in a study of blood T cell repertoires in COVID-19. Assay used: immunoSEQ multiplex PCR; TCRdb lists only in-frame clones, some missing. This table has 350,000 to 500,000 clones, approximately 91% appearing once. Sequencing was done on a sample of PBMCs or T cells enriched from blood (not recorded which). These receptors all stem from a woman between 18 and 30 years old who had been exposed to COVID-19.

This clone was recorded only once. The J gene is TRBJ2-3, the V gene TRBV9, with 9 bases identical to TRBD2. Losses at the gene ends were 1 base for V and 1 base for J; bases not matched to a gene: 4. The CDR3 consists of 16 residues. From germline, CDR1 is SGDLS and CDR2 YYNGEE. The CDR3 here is CASSVKAGGRTDTQYF. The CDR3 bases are TGTGCCAGCAGCGTAAAGGCGGGGGGGCGCACAGATACGCAGTATTTT.

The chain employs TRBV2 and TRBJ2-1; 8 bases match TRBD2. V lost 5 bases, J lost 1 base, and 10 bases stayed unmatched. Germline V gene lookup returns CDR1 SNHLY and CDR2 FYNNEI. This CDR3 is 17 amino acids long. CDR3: CASSTQREGGSYNEQFF. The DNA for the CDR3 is TGTGCCAGCAGTACGCAACGGGAGGGCGGGTCCTACAATGAGCAGTTCTTC.

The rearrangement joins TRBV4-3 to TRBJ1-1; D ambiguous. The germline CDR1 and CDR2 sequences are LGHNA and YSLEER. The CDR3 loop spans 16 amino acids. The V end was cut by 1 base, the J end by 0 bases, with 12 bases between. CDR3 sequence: CASSQVVLTLNTEAFF. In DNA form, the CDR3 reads TGCGCCAGCAGCCAAGTCGTACTAACACTGAACACTGAAGCTTTCTTT.

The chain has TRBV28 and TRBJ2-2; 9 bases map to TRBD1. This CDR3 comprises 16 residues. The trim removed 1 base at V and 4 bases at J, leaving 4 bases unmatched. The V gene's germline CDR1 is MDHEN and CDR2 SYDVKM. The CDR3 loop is CASSLSGTGITGELFF. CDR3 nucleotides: TGTGCCAGCAGTTTATCAGGGACAGGGATCACCGGGGAGCTGTTTTTT.

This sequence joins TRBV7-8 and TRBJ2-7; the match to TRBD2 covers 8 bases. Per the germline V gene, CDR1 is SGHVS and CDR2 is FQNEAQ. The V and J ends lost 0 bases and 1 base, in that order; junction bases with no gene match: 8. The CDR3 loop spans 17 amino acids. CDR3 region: CASSLAPSGGGSYEQYF. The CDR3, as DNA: TGTGCCAGCAGCTTAGCCCCCTCCGGGGGGGGTTCCTACGAGCAGTACTTC.

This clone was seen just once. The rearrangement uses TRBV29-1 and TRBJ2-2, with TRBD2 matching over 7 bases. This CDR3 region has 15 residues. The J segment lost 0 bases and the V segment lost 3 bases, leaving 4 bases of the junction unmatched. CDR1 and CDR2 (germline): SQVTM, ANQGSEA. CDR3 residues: CSVEGGYPNTGELFF. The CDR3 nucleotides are TGCAGCGTTGAGGGGGGGTACCCGAACACCGGGGAGCTGTTTTTT.

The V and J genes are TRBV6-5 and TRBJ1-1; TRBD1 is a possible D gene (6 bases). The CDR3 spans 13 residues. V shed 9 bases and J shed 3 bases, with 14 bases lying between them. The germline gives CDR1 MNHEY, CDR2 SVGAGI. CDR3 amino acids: CASLQGWHTEAFF. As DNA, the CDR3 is TGTGCCAGTCTACAGGGATGGCACACTGAAGCTTTCTTT.

The CDR3 nucleotides are TGTGCCAGCAGTTACCGGGGGAGCTCCTACGAGCAGTACTTC. This sequence encodes CASSYRGSSYEQYF. The chain couples TRBV6-2 or TRBV6-3 to TRBJ2-7, with D tentatively TRBD2 (6 bases). This CDR3 comprises 14 residues. The germline V and J ends were trimmed by 2 bases and 0 bases, with 8 bases remaining between them. CDR1 MNHEY and CDR2 SVGEGT come from the germline V gene.

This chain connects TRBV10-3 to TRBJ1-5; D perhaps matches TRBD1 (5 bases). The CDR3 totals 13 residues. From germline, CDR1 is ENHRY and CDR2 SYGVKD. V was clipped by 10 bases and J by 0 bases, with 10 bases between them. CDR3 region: CATRGDSNQPQHF. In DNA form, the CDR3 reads TGTGCCACCAGAGGGGATAGCAATCAGCCCCAGCATTTT.